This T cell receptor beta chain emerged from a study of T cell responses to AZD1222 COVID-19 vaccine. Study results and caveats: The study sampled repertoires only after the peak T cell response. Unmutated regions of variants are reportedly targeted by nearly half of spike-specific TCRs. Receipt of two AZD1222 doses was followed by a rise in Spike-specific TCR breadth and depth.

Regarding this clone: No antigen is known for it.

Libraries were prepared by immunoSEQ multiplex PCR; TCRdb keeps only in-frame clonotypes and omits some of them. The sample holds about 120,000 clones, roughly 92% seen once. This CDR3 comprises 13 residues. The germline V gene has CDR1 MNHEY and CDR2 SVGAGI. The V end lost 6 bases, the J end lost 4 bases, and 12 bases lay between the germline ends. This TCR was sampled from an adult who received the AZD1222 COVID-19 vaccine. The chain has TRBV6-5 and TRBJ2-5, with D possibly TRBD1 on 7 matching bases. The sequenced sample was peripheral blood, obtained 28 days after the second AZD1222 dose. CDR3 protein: CASRTQGGETQYF. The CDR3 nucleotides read TGTGCCAGCAGGACCCAGGGGGGAGAGACCCAGTACTTC.